These 12 T cell receptor beta chains came from one sample sequenced in a study of regulatory T cells in long-lasting Graves disease. Building of the TCR beta libraries involved iRepertoire HTBI primers and Arm-PCR of CDR3 regions. Using its own MiXCR run on the multiplex PCR reads, TCRdb lists one record per CDR3 protein. Counted here are 500,000 or so distinct CDR3 sequences, around 13% occurring once; the ten biggest clones make up approximately 17%. Time point specified: newly diagnosed GD, antithyroid drugs for less than 3 months. With RNA extracted from PBMCs as input, the TCR library was made. The data also belong to a second study, concerning T cells in Graves' hyperthyroidism and ophthalmopathy.

The sample consisted of peripheral blood mononuclear cells (PBMCs), taken at new diagnosis, from a patient treated with antithyroid drugs. The receptors originated from a woman aged 45-60 years with Graves disease.

This clonotype has ten or more counts. V usage is TRBV28 and J usage is TRBJ1-5; no firm D call. This CDR3 has 14 amino acids. Germline loops: CDR1 MDHEN, CDR2 SYDVKM. Trimming left V 6 bases short and J 0 bases short, with 9 bases between. The DNA for the CDR3 is TGTGCCAGCAGGTCACCTGTTAGCAATCAGCCCCAGCATTTT. Protein: CASRSPVSNQPQHF.

This clonotype was found a few times. The chain has TRBV13 and TRBJ2-3, with 7 bases identical to TRBD1. There are 14 residues in the CDR3. Germline-derived CDR1 and CDR2 are PRHDT and FYEKMQ (reference sequence). With 3 bases clipped from V and 7 bases from J, the junction kept 7 bases outside the gene matches. CDR3 DNA: TGTGCCAGCAGCTTTAGAACAGGGGCGAATACGCAGTATTTT. Its protein is CASSFRTGANTQYF.

This clonotype has a count of ten or more. The V and J genes are TRBV18 and TRBJ1-5; tentatively, D is TRBD1 (6 bases). Germline CDR1 is KGHSH and CDR2 is LQKENI. The length of the CDR3 is 16 residues. The V gene lost 2 bases and the J gene lost 5 bases, with 16 bases spanning the gap. The CDR3 DNA follows: TGTGCCAGCTCACCATACGAACAGGGAAATGATCAGCCCCAGCATTTT. Residues: CASSPYEQGNDQPQHF.

This clonotype was seen at least ten times. The rearrangement joins TRBV28 to TRBJ1-2, with a weak D call TRBD1 (5 bases). This CDR3 contains 15 residues. V dropped 6 bases and J dropped 4 bases, with 18 bases sitting between them. CDR1 and CDR2 (germline): MDHEN, SYDVKM. As DNA, the CDR3 is TGTGCCAGCAGACCGTTTAAGGGGAACCCCTATGGCTACACCTTC. Translating it yields CASRPFKGNPYGYTF.

There are many counts of this clonotype. The chain recombines TRBV18 with TRBJ1-1; D is unresolved. The V and J ends lost 5 bases and 4 bases respectively, with 20 bases between them. The CDR3 consists of 16 residues. From germline, CDR1 is KGHSH and CDR2 LQKENI. The CDR3 is CASSSSTAGEGTEAFF. In DNA form, the CDR3 reads TGTGCCAGCTCATCATCCACGGCGGGTGAAGGCACTGAAGCTTTCTTT.

This clonotype was seen ten or more times. The chain employs TRBV9 and TRBJ2-2; TRBD2 aligns across 12 bases. The germline gives CDR1 SGDLS, CDR2 YYNGEE. The CDR3 is 17 residues long. The V gene end was trimmed by 6 bases and the J gene end by 6 bases; junction bases not matched to a gene: 12. CDR3 bases: TGTGCCAGCACCGATACCTTGACTAGCGGGAGTCCCGGGGAGCTGTTTTTT. It yields the protein CASTDTLTSGSPGELFF.

Many counts were recorded for this clonotype. The rearrangement links TRBV7-9 to TRBJ2-6; D remains ambiguous. Trimming took 8 bases from V and 0 from J, leaving 11 bases between them. Germline V gene sequence: CDR1 SEHNR, CDR2 FQNEAQ (reference sequence). This CDR3 spans 15 amino acids. CDR3 sequence: CASHQPGSGANVLTF. The CDR3 nucleotides are TGTGCCAGCCACCAGCCGGGCTCTGGGGCCAACGTCCTGACTTTC.

V gene TRBV19 combines with J gene TRBJ2-7, with 11 bases matching TRBD2. Germline assignment: CDR1 LNHDA and CDR2 SQIVND (reference sequence). This CDR3 has 14 residues. V gave up 5 bases and J gave up 3 bases; unmatched junction bases: 3. CDR3: CASSRTSGLYEQYF. CDR3 DNA: TGTGCCAGTAGTCGGACTAGCGGGCTCTACGAGCAGTACTTC.

This clonotype showed up many times. The rearrangement uses TRBV7-8 and TRBJ1-1, with 7 bases aligning to TRBD1. The germline V gene encodes CDR1 SGHVS and CDR2 FQNEAQ. The CDR3 contains 19 residues. J lost 0 bases, V lost 3 bases, and 16 bases had no gene match. The CDR3 region is CASSFPRGESNLMNTEAFF. The CDR3 DNA reads as TGTGCCAGCAGCTTTCCCAGGGGGGAATCAAACCTTATGAACACTGAAGCTTTCTTT. The full variable domain, rest sourced from reference TRBV7-8 and TRBJ1-1, is GAGVSQSPRYKVAKRGQDVALRCDPISGHVSLFWYQQALGQGPEFLTYFQNEAQLDKSGLPSDRFFAERPEGSVSTLKIQRTQQEDSAVYLCASSFPRGESNLMNTEAFFGQGTRLTVV.

Notes on this clonotype: This could be a read error, since a much larger clone is one nucleotide away. The genes are TRBV2 and TRBJ1-2; maybe TRBD1 (6 bases). In germline, CDR1 is SNHLY, CDR2 FYNNEI. V was clipped by 2 bases and J by 3 bases, with 10 bases between them. This CDR3 has 14 residues. The CDR3 DNA is TGTGCCAGCAGTGAATGCCAGGGGCACTATGGCTACACCTTC. Protein: CASSECQGHYGYTF.

This clonotype came up a few times. The chain links TRBV25-1 to TRBJ2-7; D may be TRBD1 (6 bases). The CDR3 length is 12 residues. Trimming removed 9 bases at V and 2 bases at J, with 11 bases between. CDR1 MGHDK and CDR2 SYGVNS come from the germline V gene. CDR3 sequence (DNA): TGTGCCAGTGAACAGGGACCCTACGAGCAGTACTTC. It codes for CASEQGPYEQYF.

This chain uses TRBV18 with TRBJ2-1; perhaps TRBD2 as D (5 bases). Trimming stripped 3 bases from V and 0 bases from J, with 21 bases between. Germline V gives CDR1 KGHSH, CDR2 LQKENI. The CDR3 has 19 amino acids. The CDR3 coding sequence is TGTGCCAGCTCACCGCGCGGGCCCGTGAGGACGAGCTCCTACAATGAGCAGTTCTTC. It codes for CASSPRGPVRTSSYNEQFF. Using reference TRBV18 and TRBJ2-1 for the parts outside the CDR3, the full variable domain is NAGVMQNPRHLVRRRGQEARLRCSPMKGHSHVYWYRQLPEEGLKFMVYLQKENIIDESGMPKERFSAEFPKEGPSILRIQQVVRGDSAAYFCASSPRGPVRTSSYNEQFFGPGTRLTVL.